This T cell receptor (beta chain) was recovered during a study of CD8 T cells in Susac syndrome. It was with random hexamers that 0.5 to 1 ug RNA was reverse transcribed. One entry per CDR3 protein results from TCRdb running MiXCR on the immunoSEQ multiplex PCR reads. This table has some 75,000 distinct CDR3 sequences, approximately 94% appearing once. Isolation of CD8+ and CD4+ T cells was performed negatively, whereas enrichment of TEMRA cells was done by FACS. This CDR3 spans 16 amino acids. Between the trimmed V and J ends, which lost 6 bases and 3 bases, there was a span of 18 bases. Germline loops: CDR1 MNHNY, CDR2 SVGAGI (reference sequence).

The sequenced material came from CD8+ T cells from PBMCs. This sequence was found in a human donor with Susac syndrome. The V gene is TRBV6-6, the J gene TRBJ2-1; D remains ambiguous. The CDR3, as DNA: TGTGCCAGCAGCTGGCACAGACAAGGCCTCTACAATGAGCAGTTCTTC. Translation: CASSWHRQGLYNEQFF.